Here is one TCR beta chain with its context. Its antigen is as yet unknown. TCRdb itself ran the reads through MiXCR, one entry per CDR3 protein. The sample shows roughly 860,000 distinct CDR3 sequences, 32% of them seen only once. These data come from a study of T cell repertoires in cytomegalovirus infection. Study details: Selected CMV epitopes included recently identified HLA-C-restricted ones as well as well-studied HLA-B-restricted ones. Public TCR beta signatures were indicative of both CMV infection and a matching HLA type. Study results and limitations: Dominant in the ex vivo response were TCR beta clonotypes restricted by HLA-C and specific for CMV. Frequencies of public TCR beta families were cumulated, and this identified carriers of CMV plus the relevant HLA.

The CDR3 length is 12 residues. Germline CDR1 and CDR2: SNHLY and FYNNEI. V shed 11 bases and J shed 1 base, with 11 bases lying between them. The chain couples TRBV2 to TRBJ1-1, with D uncertain. This TCR was recovered from a human donor in good health (CMV status not recorded). Some clones in this sample may be carry-over from other donors' samples. The specimen was cultured CD8+ T cells from PBMCs, collected from culture after CMV antigen stimulation. The CDR3, as DNA: TGTGCCGTCCTCCGAGAGAACACTGAAGCTTTCTTT. As protein: CAVLRENTEAFF.